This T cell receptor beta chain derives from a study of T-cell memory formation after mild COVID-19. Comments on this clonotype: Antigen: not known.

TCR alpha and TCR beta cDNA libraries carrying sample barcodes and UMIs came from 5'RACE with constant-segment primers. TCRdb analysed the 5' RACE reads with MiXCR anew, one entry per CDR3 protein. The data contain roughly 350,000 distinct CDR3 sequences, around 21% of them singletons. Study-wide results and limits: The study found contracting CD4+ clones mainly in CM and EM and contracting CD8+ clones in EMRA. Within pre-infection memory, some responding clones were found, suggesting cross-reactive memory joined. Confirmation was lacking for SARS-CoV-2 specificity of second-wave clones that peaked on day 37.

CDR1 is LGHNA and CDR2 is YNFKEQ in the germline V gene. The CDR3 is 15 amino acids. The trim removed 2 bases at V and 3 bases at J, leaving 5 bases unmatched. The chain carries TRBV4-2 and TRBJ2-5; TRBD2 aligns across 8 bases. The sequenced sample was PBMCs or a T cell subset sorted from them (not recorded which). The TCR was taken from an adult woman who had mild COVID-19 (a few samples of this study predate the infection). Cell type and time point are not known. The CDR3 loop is CASSQPGTSKETQYF. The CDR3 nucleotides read TGTGCCAGCAGCCAACCGGGGACTAGTAAAGAGACCCAGTACTTC.